The subject of this entry is one T cell receptor (beta chain). Its specificity is unknown. Tagging with unique molecular identifiers was a feature of the TCR beta cDNA libraries. TCRdb ran MiXCR on the PCR reads and lists one entry per CDR3 protein. Of 740,000 or so distinct CDR3 sequences in the sample, about 50% are singletons; the top ten hold approximately 4.4%. This entry belongs to a study of post-analysis software for immune sequencing data. The CDR3 runs 16 residues. The V end lost 5 bases, the J end lost 2 bases, and 16 bases lay between the germline ends. Germline V gene lookup returns CDR1 SGHVS and CDR2 FQNEAQ. Study conclusions and caveats: TRBV5-6, TRBV5-1 and TRBV20-1 belonged to a set of roughly five TRBV segments that were more frequent in patients than controls.

This sequence was found in a girl aged 10 to 17 with multiple sclerosis. Sequenced sample: blood. J is TRBJ2-4 and V is TRBV7-8, with D perhaps given as TRBD1 or TRBD2 (6 bases each). The CDR3 region is CASSTSMGGPKNIQYF. CDR3 in DNA: TGTGCCAGCAGCACCTCGATGGGGGGCCCCAAAAACATTCAGTACTTC.